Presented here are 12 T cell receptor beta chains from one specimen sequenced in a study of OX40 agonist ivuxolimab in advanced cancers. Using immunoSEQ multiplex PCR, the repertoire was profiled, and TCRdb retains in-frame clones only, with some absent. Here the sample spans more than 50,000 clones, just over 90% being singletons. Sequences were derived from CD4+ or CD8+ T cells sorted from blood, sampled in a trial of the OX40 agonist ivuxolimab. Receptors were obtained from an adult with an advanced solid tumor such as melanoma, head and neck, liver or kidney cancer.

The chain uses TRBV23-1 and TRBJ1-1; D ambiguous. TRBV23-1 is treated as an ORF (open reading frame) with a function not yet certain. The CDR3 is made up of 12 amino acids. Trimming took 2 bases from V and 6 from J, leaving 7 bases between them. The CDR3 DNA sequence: TGCGCCAGCAGTCAAGCAGAGTCTGAAGCTTTCTTT. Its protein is CASSQAESEAFF.

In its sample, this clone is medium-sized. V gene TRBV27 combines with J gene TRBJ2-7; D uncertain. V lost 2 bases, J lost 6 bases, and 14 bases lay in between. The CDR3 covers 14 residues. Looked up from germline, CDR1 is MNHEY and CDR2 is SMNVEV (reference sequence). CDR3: CASSLVWGTREQYF. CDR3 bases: TGTGCCAGCAGTTTAGTTTGGGGAACCCGCGAGCAGTACTTC.

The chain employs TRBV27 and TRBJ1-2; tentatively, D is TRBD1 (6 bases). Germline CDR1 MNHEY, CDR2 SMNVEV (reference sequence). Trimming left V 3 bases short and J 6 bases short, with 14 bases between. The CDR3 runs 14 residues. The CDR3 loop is CASSFRTERDGYTF. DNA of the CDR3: TGTGCCAGCAGTTTTCGGACAGAGAGGGATGGCTACACCTTC.

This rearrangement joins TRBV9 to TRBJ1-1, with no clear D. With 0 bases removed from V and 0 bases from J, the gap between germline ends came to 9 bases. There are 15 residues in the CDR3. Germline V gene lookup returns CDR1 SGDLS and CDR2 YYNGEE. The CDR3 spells CASSVDGEMNTEAFF. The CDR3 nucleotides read TGTGCCAGCAGCGTAGATGGAGAAATGAACACTGAAGCTTTCTTT.

The CDR3 sequence: CASSFRGFDEQYF. The CDR3 DNA sequence: TGTGCCAGCAGCTTCAGGGGTTTCGACGAGCAGTACTTC. The genes are TRBV5-5 and TRBJ2-7, with D maybe TRBD1 (6 bases). This CDR3 has 13 amino acids. Germline V gene sequence: CDR1 SGHKS, CDR2 YYEKEE (reference sequence). V was trimmed by 2 bases and J by 5 bases, leaving 11 bases between them.

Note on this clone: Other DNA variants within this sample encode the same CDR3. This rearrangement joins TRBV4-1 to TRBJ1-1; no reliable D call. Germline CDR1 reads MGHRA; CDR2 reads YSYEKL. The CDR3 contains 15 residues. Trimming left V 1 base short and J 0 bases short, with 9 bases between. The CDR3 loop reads CASSQVGYMNTEAFF. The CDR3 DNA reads TGCGCCAGCAGCCAAGTTGGGTATATGAACACTGAAGCTTTCTTT.

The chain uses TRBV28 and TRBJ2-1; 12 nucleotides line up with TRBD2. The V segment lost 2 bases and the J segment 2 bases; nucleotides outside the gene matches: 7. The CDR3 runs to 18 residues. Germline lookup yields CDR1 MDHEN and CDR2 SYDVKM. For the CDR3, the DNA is TGTGCCAGCAGTTTAGGGAAGACTAGCGGGGGAACCTACAATGAGCAGTTCTTC. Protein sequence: CASSLGKTSGGTYNEQFF.

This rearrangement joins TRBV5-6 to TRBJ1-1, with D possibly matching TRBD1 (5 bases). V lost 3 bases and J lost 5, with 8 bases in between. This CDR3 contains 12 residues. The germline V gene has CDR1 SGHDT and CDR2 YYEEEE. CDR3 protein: CASSYGGTEAFF. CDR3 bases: TGTGCCAGCAGCTACGGGGGGACTGAAGCTTTCTTT.

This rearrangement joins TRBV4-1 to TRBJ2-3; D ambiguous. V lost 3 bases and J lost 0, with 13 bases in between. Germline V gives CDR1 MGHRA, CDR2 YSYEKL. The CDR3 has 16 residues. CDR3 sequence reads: CASSHGVAPSTDTQYF. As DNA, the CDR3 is TGCGCCAGCAGCCACGGCGTGGCACCAAGCACAGATACGCAGTATTTT.

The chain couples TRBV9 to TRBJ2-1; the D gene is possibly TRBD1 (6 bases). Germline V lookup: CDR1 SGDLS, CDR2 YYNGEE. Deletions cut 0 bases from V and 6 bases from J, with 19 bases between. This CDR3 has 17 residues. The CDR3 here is CASSVVAGATPVNEQFF. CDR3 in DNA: TGTGCCAGCAGCGTAGTAGCAGGGGCCACTCCGGTCAATGAGCAGTTCTTC.

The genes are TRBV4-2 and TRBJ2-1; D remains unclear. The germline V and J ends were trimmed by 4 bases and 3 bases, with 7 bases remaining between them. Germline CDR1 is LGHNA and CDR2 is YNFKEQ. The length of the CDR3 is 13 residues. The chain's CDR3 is CASSPERYNEQFF. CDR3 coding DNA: TGTGCCAGCAGCCCTGAGCGCTACAATGAGCAGTTCTTC.

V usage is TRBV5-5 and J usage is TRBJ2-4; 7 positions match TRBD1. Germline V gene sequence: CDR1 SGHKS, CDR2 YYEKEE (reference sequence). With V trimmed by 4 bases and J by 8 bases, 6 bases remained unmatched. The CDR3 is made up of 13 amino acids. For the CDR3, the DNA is TGTGCCAGCAGCGCAGGGGGATCGGACATTCAGTACTTC. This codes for CASSAGGSDIQYF.